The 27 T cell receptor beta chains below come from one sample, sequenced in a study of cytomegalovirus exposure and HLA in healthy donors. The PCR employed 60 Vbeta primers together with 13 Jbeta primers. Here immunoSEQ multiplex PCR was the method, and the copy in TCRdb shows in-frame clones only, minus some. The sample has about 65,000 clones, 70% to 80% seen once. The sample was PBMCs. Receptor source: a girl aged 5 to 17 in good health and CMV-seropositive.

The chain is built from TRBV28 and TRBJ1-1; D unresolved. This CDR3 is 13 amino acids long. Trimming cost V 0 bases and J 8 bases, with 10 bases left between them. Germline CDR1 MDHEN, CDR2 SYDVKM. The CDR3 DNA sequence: TGTGCCAGCAGTTTATGGGGAGGCCAAGAAGCTTTCTTT. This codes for CASSLWGGQEAFF.

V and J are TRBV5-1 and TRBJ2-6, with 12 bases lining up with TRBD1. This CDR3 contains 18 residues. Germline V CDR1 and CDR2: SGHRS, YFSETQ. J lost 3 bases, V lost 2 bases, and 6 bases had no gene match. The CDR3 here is CASSFSGTGGFGANVLTF. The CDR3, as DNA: TGCGCCAGCAGCTTTTCCGGGACAGGGGGCTTTGGGGCCAACGTCCTGACTTTC.

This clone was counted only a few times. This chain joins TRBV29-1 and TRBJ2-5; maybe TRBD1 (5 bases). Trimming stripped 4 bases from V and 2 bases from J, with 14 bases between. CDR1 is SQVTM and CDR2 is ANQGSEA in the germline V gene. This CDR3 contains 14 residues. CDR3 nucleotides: TGCAGCGTTGGGGGCAGGGCTATGCAAGAGACCCAGTACTTC. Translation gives CSVGGRAMQETQYF. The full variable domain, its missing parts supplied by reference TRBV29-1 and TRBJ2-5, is SAVISQKPSRDICQRGTSLTIQCQVDSQVTMMFWYRQQPGQSLTLIATANQGSEATYESGFVIDKFPISRPNLTFSTLTVSNMSPEDSSIYLCSVGGRAMQETQYFGPGTRLLVL.

The CDR3 DNA follows: TGTGCCAGCAGCGCCTTAGGGACAGGGGGCGACTCTGGCTACACCTTC. Translation gives CASSALGTGGDSGYTF. V usage is TRBV28 and J usage is TRBJ1-2; 12 nucleotides match TRBD1. The V segment lost 6 bases and the J segment 7 bases; nucleotides outside the gene matches: 12. The CDR3 extends over 16 amino acids. The germline gives CDR1 MDHEN, CDR2 SYDVKM.

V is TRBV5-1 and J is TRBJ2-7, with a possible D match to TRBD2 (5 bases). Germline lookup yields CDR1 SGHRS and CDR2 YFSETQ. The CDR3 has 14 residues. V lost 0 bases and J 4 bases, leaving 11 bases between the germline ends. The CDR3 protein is CASSLGGQPYEQYF. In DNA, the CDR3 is TGCGCCAGCAGCTTGGGCGGGCAGCCTTACGAGCAGTACTTC.

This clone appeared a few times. The CDR3 here is CASSLYSGSTYNEQFF. DNA for the CDR3: TGTGCCAGCAGCTTATATAGCGGGAGTACCTACAATGAGCAGTTCTTC. The J gene is TRBJ2-1, the V gene TRBV7-2; TRBD2 aligns across 9 bases. Germline V gene data show CDR1 as SGHTA and CDR2 as FQGNSA. The CDR3 runs 16 residues. Trimming removed 2 bases from V and 2 bases from J; junction bases left unmatched: 4.

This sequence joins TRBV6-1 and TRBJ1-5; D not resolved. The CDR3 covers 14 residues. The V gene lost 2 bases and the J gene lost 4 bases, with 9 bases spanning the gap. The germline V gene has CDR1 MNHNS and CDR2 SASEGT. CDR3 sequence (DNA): TGTGCCAGCAGTGAATCTGTAGCAAATCAGCCCCAGCATTTT. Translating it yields CASSESVANQPQHF.

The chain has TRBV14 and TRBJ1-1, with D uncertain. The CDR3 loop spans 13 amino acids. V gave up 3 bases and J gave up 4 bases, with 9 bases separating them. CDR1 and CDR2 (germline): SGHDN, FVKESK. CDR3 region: CASSQGAGTEAFF. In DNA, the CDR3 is TGTGCCAGCAGCCAGGGCGCGGGCACTGAAGCTTTCTTT.

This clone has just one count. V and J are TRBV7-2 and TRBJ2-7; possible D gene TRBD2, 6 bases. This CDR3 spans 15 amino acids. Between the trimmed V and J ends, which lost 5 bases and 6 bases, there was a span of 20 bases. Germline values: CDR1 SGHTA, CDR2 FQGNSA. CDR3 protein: CASSLTPRLVSEQYF. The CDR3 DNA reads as TGTGCCAGCAGCCTAACCCCAAGACTAGTTTCCGAGCAGTACTTC.

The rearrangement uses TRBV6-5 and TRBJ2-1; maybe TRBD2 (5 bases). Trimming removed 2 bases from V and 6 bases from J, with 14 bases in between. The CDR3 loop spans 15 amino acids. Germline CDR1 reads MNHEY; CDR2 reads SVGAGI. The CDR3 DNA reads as TGTGCCAGCAGTTACGGGTTGGAGGTGCGCAATGAGCAGTTCTTC. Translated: CASSYGLEVRNEQFF.

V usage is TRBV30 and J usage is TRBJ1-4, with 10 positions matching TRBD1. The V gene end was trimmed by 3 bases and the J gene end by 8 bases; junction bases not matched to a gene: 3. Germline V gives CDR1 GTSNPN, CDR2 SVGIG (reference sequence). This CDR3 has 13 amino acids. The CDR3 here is CAWRGTGAEKLFF. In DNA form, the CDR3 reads TGTGCCTGGAGGGGGACAGGGGCAGAAAAACTGTTTTTT. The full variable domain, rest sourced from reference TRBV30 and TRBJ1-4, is SQTIHQWPATLVQPVGSPLSLECTVEGTSNPNLYWYRQAAGRGLQLLFYSVGIGQISSEVPQNLSASRPQDRQFILSSKKLLLSDSGFYLCAWRGTGAEKLFFGSGTQLSVL.

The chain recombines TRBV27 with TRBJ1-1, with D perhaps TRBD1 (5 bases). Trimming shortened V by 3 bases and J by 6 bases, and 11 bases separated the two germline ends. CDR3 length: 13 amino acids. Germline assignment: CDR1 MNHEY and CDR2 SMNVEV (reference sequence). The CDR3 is CASSFNGAAEAFF. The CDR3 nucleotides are TGTGCCAGCAGTTTCAATGGGGCCGCTGAAGCTTTCTTT.

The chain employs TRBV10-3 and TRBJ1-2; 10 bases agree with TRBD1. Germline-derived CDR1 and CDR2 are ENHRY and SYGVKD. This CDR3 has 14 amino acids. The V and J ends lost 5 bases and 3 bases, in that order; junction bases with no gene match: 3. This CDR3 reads CAISSGQGYYGYTF. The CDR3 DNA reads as TGTGCCATCAGTTCGGGACAGGGGTACTATGGCTACACCTTC.

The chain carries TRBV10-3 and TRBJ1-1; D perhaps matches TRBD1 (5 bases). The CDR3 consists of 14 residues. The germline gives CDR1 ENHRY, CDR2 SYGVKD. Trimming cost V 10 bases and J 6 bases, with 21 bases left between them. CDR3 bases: TGTGCCAGCGGCAATACTGGGGCGTCTGCTGAAGCTTTCTTT. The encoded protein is CASGNTGASAEAFF.

CDR3 sequence: CASVTGNNQPQHF. Here the CDR3 DNA reads TGTGCCAGCGTTACAGGGAATAATCAGCCCCAGCATTTT. The chain uses TRBV6-1 and TRBJ1-5, with a tentative D call TRBD1 (6 bases). CDR1 and CDR2 (germline): MNHNS, SASEGT. This CDR3 contains 13 residues. With 8 bases removed from V and 4 bases from J, the gap between germline ends came to 12 bases.

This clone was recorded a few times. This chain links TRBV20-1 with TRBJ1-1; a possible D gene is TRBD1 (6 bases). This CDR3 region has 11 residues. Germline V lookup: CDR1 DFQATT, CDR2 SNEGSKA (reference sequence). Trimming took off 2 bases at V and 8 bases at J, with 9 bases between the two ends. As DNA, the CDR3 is TGCAGTGCTAGAAGGACAGCAGAAGCTTTCTTT. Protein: CSARRTAEAFF.

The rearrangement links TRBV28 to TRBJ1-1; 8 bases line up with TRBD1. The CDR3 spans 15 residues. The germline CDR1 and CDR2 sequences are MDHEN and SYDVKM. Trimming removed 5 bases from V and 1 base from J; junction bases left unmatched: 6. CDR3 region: CASSALGQENTEAFF. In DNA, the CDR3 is TGTGCCAGCAGTGCCCTGGGACAGGAGAACACTGAAGCTTTCTTT.

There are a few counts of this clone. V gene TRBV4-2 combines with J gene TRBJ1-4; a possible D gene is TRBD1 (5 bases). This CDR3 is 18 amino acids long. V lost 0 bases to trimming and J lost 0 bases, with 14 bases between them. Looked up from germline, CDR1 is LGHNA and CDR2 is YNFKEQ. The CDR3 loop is CASSQERGFHATNEKLFF. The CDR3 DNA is TGTGCCAGCAGCCAAGAAAGGGGCTTCCACGCAACTAATGAAAAACTGTTTTTT.

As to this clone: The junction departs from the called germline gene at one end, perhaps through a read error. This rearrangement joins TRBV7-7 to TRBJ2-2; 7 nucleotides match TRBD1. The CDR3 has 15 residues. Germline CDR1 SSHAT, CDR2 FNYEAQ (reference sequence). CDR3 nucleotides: TGTGCTAGCAGCCCTAGGGGGCGCGGCACCGGGGAGCTGTTTTTT. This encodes CASSPRGRGTGELFF.

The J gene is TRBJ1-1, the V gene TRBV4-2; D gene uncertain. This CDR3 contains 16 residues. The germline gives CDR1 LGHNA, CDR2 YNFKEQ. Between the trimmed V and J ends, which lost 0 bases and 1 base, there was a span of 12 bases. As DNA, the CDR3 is TGTGCCAGCAGCCAAGAATTAGCCGGGTGGAACACTGAAGCTTTCTTT. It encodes CASSQELAGWNTEAFF.

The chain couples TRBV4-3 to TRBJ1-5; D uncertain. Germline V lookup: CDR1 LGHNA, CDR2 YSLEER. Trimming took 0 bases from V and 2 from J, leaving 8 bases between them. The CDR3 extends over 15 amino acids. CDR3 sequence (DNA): TGCGCCAGCAGCCAAGATCTCGGGGGCAATCAGCCCCAGCATTTT. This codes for CASSQDLGGNQPQHF.

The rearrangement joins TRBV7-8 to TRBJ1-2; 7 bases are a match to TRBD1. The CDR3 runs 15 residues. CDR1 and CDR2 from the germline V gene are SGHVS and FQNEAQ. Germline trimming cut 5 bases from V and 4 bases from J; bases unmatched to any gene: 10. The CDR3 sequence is CASSTSRGRGYGYTF. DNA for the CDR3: TGTGCCAGCAGCACGAGCAGGGGGAGAGGCTATGGCTACACCTTC. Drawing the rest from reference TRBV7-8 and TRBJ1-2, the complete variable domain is GAGVSQSPRYKVAKRGQDVALRCDPISGHVSLFWYQQALGQGPEFLTYFQNEAQLDKSGLPSDRFFAERPEGSVSTLKIQRTQQEDSAVYLCASSTSRGRGYGYTFGSGTRLTVV.

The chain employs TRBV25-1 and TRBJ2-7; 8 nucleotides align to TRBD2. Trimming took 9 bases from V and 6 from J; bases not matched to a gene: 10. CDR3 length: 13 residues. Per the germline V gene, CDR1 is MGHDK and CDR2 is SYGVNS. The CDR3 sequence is CASCGGPWGEQYF. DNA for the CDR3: TGTGCCAGTTGCGGGGGGCCTTGGGGCGAGCAGTACTTC.

The CDR3 nucleotides read TGTGCCAGCAGCTTAGTTGACAGGTTGAACACTGAAGCTTTCTTT. Protein product: CASSLVDRLNTEAFF. The chain uses TRBV7-8 and TRBJ1-1; D might be TRBD1 (6 bases). Trimming stripped 1 base from V and 0 bases from J, with 9 bases between. CDR3 size: 15 residues. The germline V gene has CDR1 SGHVS and CDR2 FQNEAQ.

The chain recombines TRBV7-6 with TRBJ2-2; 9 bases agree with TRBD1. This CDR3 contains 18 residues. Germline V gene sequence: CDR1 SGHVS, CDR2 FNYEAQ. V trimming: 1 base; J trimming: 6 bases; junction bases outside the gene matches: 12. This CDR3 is CASSLGGDRVIISGELFF. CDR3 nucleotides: TGTGCCAGCAGCTTAGGAGGGGACAGGGTAATAATCTCCGGGGAGCTGTTTTTT. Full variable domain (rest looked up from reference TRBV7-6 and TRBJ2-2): GAGVSQSPRYKVTKRGQDVALRCDPISGHVSLYWYRQALGQGPEFLTYFNYEAQQDKSGLPNDRFSAERPEGSISTLTIQRTEQRDSAMYRCASSLGGDRVIISGELFFGEGSRLTVL.

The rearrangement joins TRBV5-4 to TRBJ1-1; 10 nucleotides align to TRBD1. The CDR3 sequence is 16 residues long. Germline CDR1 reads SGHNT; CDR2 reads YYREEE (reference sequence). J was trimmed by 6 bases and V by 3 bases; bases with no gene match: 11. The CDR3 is CASSWNPGQGKPEAFF. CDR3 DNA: TGTGCCAGCAGCTGGAATCCGGGACAGGGGAAACCTGAAGCTTTCTTT.

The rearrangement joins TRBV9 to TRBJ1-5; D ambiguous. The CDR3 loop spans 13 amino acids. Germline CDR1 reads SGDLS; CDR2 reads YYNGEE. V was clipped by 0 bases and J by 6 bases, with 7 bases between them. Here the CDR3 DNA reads TGTGCCAGCAGCGTAGACGGAGCTCAGCCCCAGCATTTT. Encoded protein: CASSVDGAQPQHF.